This TCR beta chain was obtained from a study of blood T cell repertoires in COVID-19. Study in general: Material from acute and convalescent COVID-19 was sourced from the United States, Italy and Spain. PBMCs, B-cell-depleted T cells, or T cells were the source of the cDNA or gDNA that made up the material.

Authors' processing steps: Estimates of nucleated cell counts were drawn from the amplification of reference gene primers. The repertoire was sequenced with immunoSEQ multiplex PCR; TCRdb's copy has only in-frame clones and lacks some. From that table come the V and J calls and clone size; the DNA was used to work out D and trimming. The repertoire consists of about 130,000 clones, with around 85% occurring once and the leading ten covering roughly a sixth. The germline V gene encodes CDR1 MNHEY and CDR2 SVGAGI. V dropped 5 bases and J dropped 11 bases, with 15 bases sitting between them. The CDR3 consists of 12 residues. Patients from Seattle were sampled longitudinally, starting during active infection.

The TCR originated in a man between 25 and 39 years old with COVID-19, enrolled during active disease. Sample: peripheral blood. This rearrangement joins TRBV6-5 to TRBJ1-1; TRBD1 is a possible D gene (5 bases). DNA for the CDR3: TGTGCCAGCAGTCCGGACACCCAAGGTGCTTTCTTT. It specifies CASSPDTQGAFF.